The rows below give T cell receptor beta chains drawn from one sample of a study of blood T cell repertoires in COVID-19. Assay used: immunoSEQ multiplex PCR; TCRdb lists only in-frame clones, some missing. The table shows 55,000 to 75,000 clones, with around 87% occurring only once. The source material was peripheral blood. The receptors come from a human donor with active COVID-19. The donor label of this sample is uncertain. The CDR3 runs from the conserved cysteine through the conserved F or W. The order of the fields is D gene, V gene, J gene, CDR3 DNA, CDR3 protein. The D gene is left open where the match is weak.

D: TRBD1; V: TRBV5-1; J: TRBJ1-1; DNA: TGCGCCAGCAGCTGGGGACAGGGGGACACTGAAGCTTTCTTT; CDR3: CASSWGQGDTEAFF
D: .; V: TRBV5-4; J: TRBJ1-2; DNA: TGTGCCAGCAGCCGGGAGTTTGCTAACTATGGCTACACCTTC; CDR3: CASSREFANYGYTF
D: TRBD1; V: TRBV6-5; J: TRBJ2-2; DNA: TGTGCCAGCTCGGGACAGGGGGACACCGGGGAGCTGTTTTTT; CDR3: CASSGQGDTGELFF
D: .; V: TRBV6-5; J: TRBJ1-5; DNA: TGTGCCAGCAGGGAGGACAGCGATCAGCCCCAGCATTTT; CDR3: CASREDSDQPQHF
D: TRBD2; V: TRBV9; J: TRBJ2-1; DNA: TGTGCCAGCAGCGCTCGAACGGGACTAGCGGGAGTTTTCGATGAGCAGTTCTTC; CDR3: CASSARTGLAGVFDEQFF
D: .; V: TRBV7-2; J: TRBJ1-1; DNA: TGTGCCAGCAGCGCGACCGGGGGGACTGAAGCTTTCTTT; CDR3: CASSATGGTEAFF
D: .; V: TRBV5-6; J: TRBJ1-2; DNA: TGTGCCAGCAGCTTGGGGATTGGGACAAACTATGGCTACACCTTC; CDR3: CASSLGIGTNYGYTF
D: .; V: TRBV3-1/TRBV3-2; J: TRBJ2-3; DNA: TGTGCCAGCAGCCAAGGGCTTTACACAGATACGCAGTATTTT; CDR3: CASSQGLYTDTQYF
D: TRBD1; V: TRBV6-2/TRBV6-3; J: TRBJ1-5; DNA: TGTGCCAGCAGTTATTCCCCCGGGACAGGGGGGACCTATAGCAATCAGCCCCAGCATTTT; CDR3: CASSYSPGTGGTYSNQPQHF
D: .; V: TRBV9; J: TRBJ2-5; DNA: TGTGCCAGCAGCGTAGAACCAGGGGTCGGAGAGACCCAGTACTTC; CDR3: CASSVEPGVGETQYF
D: .; V: TRBV28; J: TRBJ1-5; DNA: TGTGCCAGCAGTTCTCGGGGGAGGGGGGATCAGCCCCAGCATTTT; CDR3: CASSSRGRGDQPQHF
D: .; V: TRBV9; J: TRBJ2-7; DNA: TGTGCCAGCGGTGGTCTGAGCTCCTACGAGCAGTACTTC; CDR3: CASGGLSSYEQYF
D: .; V: TRBV7-2; J: TRBJ1-4; DNA: TGTGCCAGCAGCTTAGAGCCTAATGAAAAACTGTTTTTT; CDR3: CASSLEPNEKLFF
D: TRBD1; V: TRBV6-5; J: TRBJ1-2; DNA: TGTGCCAGCAGCACCGGACAGGGGGGTGGCTACACCTTC; CDR3: CASSTGQGGGYTF
D: .; V: TRBV25-1; J: TRBJ1-2; DNA: TGTGCCAGCAGTGAATATCGGGAGGGGCTCTATGGCTACACCTTC; CDR3: CASSEYREGLYGYTF
D: .; V: TRBV5-1; J: TRBJ1-1; DNA: TGCGCCAGCAGCTCCCAGGGTATAGGCACTGAAGCTTTCTTT; CDR3: CASSSQGIGTEAFF
D: .; V: TRBV23-1; J: TRBJ1-5; DNA: TGCGCCAGCAGTCAGTTAGGGCCAGGGTGCGATCAGCCCCAGCATTTT; CDR3: CASSQLGPGCDQPQHF
D: .; V: TRBV30; J: TRBJ2-7; DNA: TGTGCCTGGGAAGGGGGGGGTAGGACCGAGCAGTACTTC; CDR3: CAWEGGGRTEQYF